This T cell receptor (beta chain) was identified in a study of blood T cell repertoires in COVID-19. Study context: COVID-19 samples from acute and convalescent phases originated in the United States, Italy and Spain. Sources were T cells, B-cell-depleted T cells, or PBMCs; the material itself was cDNA or gDNA.

In the study's own analysis: Amplified reference gene primers provided the basis for estimating nucleated cell counts. The data were produced by immunoSEQ multiplex PCR, yet TCRdb's version contains in-frame clones alone and is incomplete. The DNA was the basis for D and trimming; V, J and clone size are from that table. This table holds 190,000 or so clones, more than 70% found once. V shed 5 bases and J shed 3 bases, with 14 bases lying between them. The CDR3 loop spans 14 amino acids. Germline loops: CDR1 SGHNT, CDR2 YYREEE (reference sequence). The source of this sequence is a man aged 35-49 years with active or convalescent COVID-19. The sample taken for sequencing was peripheral blood. V usage is TRBV5-4 and J usage is TRBJ1-2; D unresolved. CDR3 amino acids: CASSSAGGDYGYTF. The CDR3 region has the DNA TGTGCCAGCAGTTCAGCAGGAGGCGACTATGGCTACACCTTC.